The 26 T cell receptor beta chains given below trace back to one sample, sequenced in a study of T cell repertoires in cytomegalovirus infection. TCRdb reanalysed the reads using MiXCR and keeps one entry per CDR3 protein. The repertoire holds about 530,000 distinct CDR3 sequences, roughly 29% seen once, with roughly 13% in the top ten. The sequenced material came from PBMCs. The receptors were sampled from a human donor in good health (CMV status not recorded). Some clones in this sample may be carry-over from other donors' samples.

This clonotype was seen more than once but under ten times. The chain uses TRBV27 and TRBJ2-5, with TRBD2 matching over 10 bases. Germline V gives CDR1 MNHEY, CDR2 SMNVEV (reference sequence). The CDR3 covers 14 residues. V shed 7 bases and J 1 base; nucleotides not matched to a gene: 3. In DNA, the CDR3 is TGTGCCAGCATGAGACTAGCGGGCCAAGAGACCCAGTACTTC. Translation gives CASMRLAGQETQYF.

The chain combines TRBV30 with TRBJ2-7, with D possibly matching TRBD1 (5 bases). CDR1 is GTSNPN and CDR2 is SVGIG in the germline V gene (reference sequence). The CDR3 covers 15 residues. V was clipped by 1 base and J by 3 bases, with 16 bases between them. The CDR3: CAWSGFDPRGYEQYF. CDR3 sequence (DNA): TGTGCCTGGAGTGGATTCGACCCAAGGGGCTACGAGCAGTACTTC. Using reference TRBV30 and TRBJ2-7 for the parts outside the CDR3, the full variable domain is SQTIHQWPATLVQPVGSPLSLECTVEGTSNPNLYWYRQAAGRGLQLLFYSVGIGQISSEVPQNLSASRPQDRQFILSSKKLLLSDSGFYLCAWSGFDPRGYEQYFGPGTRLTVT.

Turning to this clonotype: The junction departs from germline at one end; a sequencing error may be responsible. V usage is TRBV11-2 and J usage is TRBJ2-5; D unresolved. The germline V gene encodes CDR1 SGHAT and CDR2 FQNNGV. CDR3 size: 13 residues. The CDR3 sequence: CASSLFDQETRYF. As DNA, the CDR3 is TGTGCCAGCAGCTTGTTTGACCAAGAGACCCGGTACTTC. Full variable domain (remainder filled in from reference TRBV11-2 and TRBJ2-5): EAGVAQSPRYKIIEKRQSVAFWCNPISGHATLYWYQQILGQGPKLLIQFQNNGVVDDSQLPKDRFSAERLKGVDSTLKIQPAKLEDSAVYLCASSLFDQETRYFGPGTRLLVL.

At least ten counts were recorded for this clonotype. The chain links TRBV7-2 to TRBJ2-1; 13 bases are shared with TRBD2. The CDR3 has 18 amino acids. Losses at the gene ends were 3 bases for V and 3 bases for J; bases not matched to a gene: 8. In germline, CDR1 is SGHTA, CDR2 FQGNSA. The chain's CDR3 is CASSFRTSGRVGYNEQFF. In DNA, the CDR3 is TGTGCCAGCAGCTTTCGGACTAGCGGGAGAGTGGGCTACAATGAGCAGTTCTTC.

There are a few counts of this clonotype. This chain links TRBV6-1 with TRBJ2-5; maybe TRBD2 (5 bases). The CDR3 has 12 residues. Trimming left V 5 bases short and J 3 bases short, with 7 bases between. The germline V gene has CDR1 MNHNS and CDR2 SASEGT. Written as DNA, the CDR3 is TGTGCCAGCAGTCCAGCGGAAGAGACCCAGTACTTC. Its translation: CASSPAEETQYF.

This clonotype was recorded at least ten times. V is TRBV12-3 or TRBV12-4 and J is TRBJ2-1; D gene uncertain. The CDR3 is 14 amino acids. The V end was cut by 1 base, the J end by 4 bases, with 8 bases between. CDR3 DNA: TGTGCCAGCAGTTTAGGAGACGAATACAATGAGCAGTTCTTC. It translates to CASSLGDEYNEQFF.

The chain uses TRBV4-1 and TRBJ2-3; tentatively, D is TRBD2 (5 bases). Germline CDR1 reads MGHRA; CDR2 reads YSYEKL. The V gene lost 1 base and the J gene lost 5 bases, with 16 bases spanning the gap. The CDR3 sequence is 16 residues long. The CDR3 bases are TGCGCCAGCAGCCAAGCTAATTTGGGCGCGGGAGATACGCAGTATTTT. As protein: CASSQANLGAGDTQYF.

The rearrangement uses TRBV6-8 and TRBJ2-1; tentatively, D is TRBD2 (7 bases). Trimming left V 0 bases short and J 8 bases short, with 20 bases between. The CDR3 spans 17 residues. Germline V CDR1 and CDR2: MNHGY, SAAAGT. In DNA form, the CDR3 reads TGTGCCAGCAGTTACTCGGGGGGGCGCCGGTTCGGTGATGAGCAGTTCTTC. This sequence encodes CASSYSGGRRFGDEQFF.

The chain employs TRBV18 and TRBJ2-7; D is unresolved. Germline lookup yields CDR1 KGHSH and CDR2 LQKENI. The CDR3 contains 14 residues. V lost 0 bases to trimming and J lost 3 bases, with 9 bases between them. CDR3 sequence reads: CASSPPRLNYEQYF. In nucleotides, the CDR3 is TGTGCCAGCTCACCACCGAGACTGAACTACGAGCAGTACTTC.

The rearrangement links TRBV29-1 to TRBJ1-1; D unclear. V was pared by 2 bases and J by 7 bases, with 8 bases between. Germline CDR1 is SQVTM and CDR2 is ANQGSEA. The CDR3 length is 11 residues. CDR3 in DNA: TGCAGCGTTGAATCTGCTCTTGAAGCTTTCTTT. The encoded protein is CSVESALEAFF.

This clonotype was counted between two and nine times. CDR3 sequence (DNA): TGTGCCAGCAGGACTGGACTAGCGGGCGACTCCTACAATGAGCAGTTCTTC. This sequence encodes CASRTGLAGDSYNEQFF. The chain employs TRBV2 and TRBJ2-1; TRBD2 matches 11 bases. The CDR3 has 17 amino acids. V lost 6 bases to trimming and J lost 0 bases; unmatched junction nucleotides: 7. Looked up from germline, CDR1 is SNHLY and CDR2 is FYNNEI. Full variable domain (rest looked up from reference TRBV2 and TRBJ2-1): EPEVTQTPSHQVTQMGQEVILRCVPISNHLYFYWYRQILGQKVEFLVSFYNNEISEKSEIFDDQFSVERPDGSNFTLKIRSTKLEDSAMYFCASRTGLAGDSYNEQFFGPGTRLTVL.

This clonotype was counted only a few times. V gene TRBV12-3 or TRBV12-4 combines with J gene TRBJ2-1; 15 bases match TRBD2. Trimming at V came to 6 bases and at J to 9 bases, leaving 6 bases not matched to a gene. This CDR3 spans 15 amino acids. CDR3 sequence reads: CASRPGLAGGTEQFF. The CDR3 DNA is TGTGCCAGCAGACCGGGACTAGCGGGAGGTACTGAGCAGTTCTTC.

This clonotype was seen only a few times. The chain employs TRBV9 and TRBJ2-7; D is unresolved. Germline V CDR1 and CDR2: SGDLS, YYNGEE. CDR3 length: 13 residues. Trimming cost V 3 bases and J 6 bases, with 13 bases left between them. The CDR3 nucleotides are TGTGCCAGCAGCGAAAAATTATGCGCCGAGCAGTACGTC. Protein product: CASSEKLCAEQYV.

The chain has TRBV6-2 or TRBV6-3 and TRBJ2-1; 7 bases fit TRBD2. The junction had 2 bases not matched to a gene; V was cut back by 0 bases and J by 6 bases. The CDR3 spans 14 residues. Germline V gene lookup returns CDR1 MNHEY and CDR2 SVGEGT. CDR3 nucleotide sequence: TGTGCCAGCAGTTACTCAGCGGGAACCAATGAGCAGTTCTTC. Its protein product is CASSYSAGTNEQFF.

This clonotype was found a few times. This sequence joins TRBV2 and TRBJ1-1; D gene unclear. V lost 9 bases, J lost 0 bases, and 11 bases lay in between. Germline CDR1 SNHLY, CDR2 FYNNEI. There are 13 residues in the CDR3. DNA for the CDR3: TGTGCCAGTACCAGAAACATGAACACTGAAGCTTTCTTT. Translated: CASTRNMNTEAFF.

The rearrangement uses TRBV4-1 and TRBJ2-7; tentative D call: TRBD1 (5 bases). V gave up 0 bases and J gave up 2 bases, with 11 bases separating them. Per germline, CDR1 MGHRA and CDR2 YSYEKL. The CDR3 totals 15 residues. The DNA for the CDR3 is TGCGCCAGCAGCCAAGACTACAGGTTTACCTACGAGCAGTACTTC. Its translation: CASSQDYRFTYEQYF.

This clonotype was observed at least ten times. The chain has TRBV7-2 and TRBJ2-5; 7 bases line up with TRBD2. CDR3 length: 15 residues. Looked up from germline, CDR1 is SGHTA and CDR2 is FQGNSA. The J segment lost 4 bases and the V segment lost 2 bases, leaving 7 bases of the junction unmatched. The CDR3 region is CASSLRGGEAETQYF. DNA for the CDR3: TGTGCCAGCAGCTTAAGGGGAGGGGAGGCAGAGACCCAGTACTTC.

The V and J genes are TRBV5-4 and TRBJ2-5; D might be TRBD2 (6 bases). Germline V gives CDR1 SGHNT, CDR2 YYREEE (reference sequence). The CDR3 totals 13 residues. Trimming removed 6 bases from V and 3 bases from J, with 12 bases in between. The CDR3 spells CASTTGAEETQYF. As DNA, the CDR3 is TGTGCCAGCACCACGGGAGCCGAAGAGACCCAGTACTTC.

The chain joins TRBV7-2 to TRBJ1-1, with D perhaps matching TRBD1 (6 bases). The germline V gene has CDR1 SGHTA and CDR2 FQGNSA. Between the trimmed V and J ends, which lost 5 bases and 3 bases, there was a span of 10 bases. This CDR3 is built from 13 residues. DNA for the CDR3: TGTGCCAGCAGCGGAAGGGGGGACACTGAAGCTTTCTTT. It specifies CASSGRGDTEAFF.

In its sample, this clonotype was seen many times. The chain employs TRBV7-2 and TRBJ2-7; D uncertain. V lost 4 bases and J lost 4, with 8 bases in between. Germline assignment: CDR1 SGHTA and CDR2 FQGNSA. The CDR3 is made up of 12 amino acids. CDR3 loop: CASSSLGYEQYF. CDR3 sequence (DNA): TGTGCCAGCAGCTCGTTGGGTTACGAGCAGTACTTC.

This clonotype was counted only a few times. The DNA of the CDR3 is TGTGCCAGCAGCTACAAGGGAAGTCAGAATTCACCCCTCCACTTT. Its protein is CASSYKGSQNSPLHF. This chain links TRBV7-9 with TRBJ1-6, with unresolved D. This CDR3 is built from 15 residues. CDR1 SEHNR and CDR2 FQNEAQ come from the germline V gene (reference sequence). The ends were cut back, 4 bases at V and 7 bases at J, with 14 bases in the middle.

This clonotype was seen a few times. The chain joins TRBV5-6 to TRBJ2-7; TRBD2 agrees at 7 bases. The junction had 3 bases not matched to a gene; V was cut back by 2 bases and J by 1 base. CDR1 SGHDT and CDR2 YYEEEE come from the germline V gene. The CDR3 runs to 14 residues. CDR3 in amino acids: CASSFPSGSYEQYV. The CDR3 DNA reads TGTGCCAGCAGCTTCCCTAGCGGTTCCTACGAGCAGTACGTC.

This clonotype was found a few times. This chain uses TRBV7-6 with TRBJ1-4; D gene ambiguous. The CDR3 runs to 15 residues. With 0 bases removed from V and 5 bases from J, the gap between germline ends came to 10 bases. Germline V CDR1 and CDR2: SGHVS, FNYEAQ. The CDR3 protein is CASSLAATGNEKLFF. CDR3 DNA sequence: TGTGCCAGCAGCTTAGCCGCCACGGGCAATGAAAAACTGTTTTTT.

This clonotype was found many times. V is TRBV7-3 and J is TRBJ1-3, with D tentatively TRBD1 (6 bases). The CDR3 has 13 residues. The V gene's germline CDR1 is SGHTA and CDR2 FQGTGA. Trimming stripped 8 bases from V and 0 bases from J, with 8 bases between. CDR3 nucleotides: TGTGCCAGCGGACAGAGCTCTGGAAACACCATATATTTT. Its protein is CASGQSSGNTIYF.

The V and J genes are TRBV20-1 and TRBJ1-5, with 9 bases fitting TRBD1. This CDR3 spans 16 amino acids. CDR1 and CDR2 from the germline V gene are DFQATT and SNEGSKA (reference sequence). With 0 bases clipped from V and 3 bases from J, the junction kept 6 bases outside the gene matches. CDR3 sequence (DNA): TGCAGTGCTAGAGACCCGGGACAGGGAATCAATCAGCCCCAGCATTTT. This gives the protein CSARDPGQGINQPQHF.

There are many counts of this clonotype. The V call is TRBV7-2, the J call TRBJ1-2, with D hard to call. This CDR3 is 13 amino acids long. Germline V gene lookup returns CDR1 SGHTA and CDR2 FQGNSA. V lost 3 bases and J lost 5, with 10 bases in between. The CDR3 loop reads CASSFFTDYGYTF. CDR3 nucleotides: TGTGCCAGCAGCTTTTTTACAGATTATGGCTACACCTTC. Drawing the rest from reference TRBV7-2 and TRBJ1-2, the complete variable domain is GAGVSQSPSNKVTEKGKDVELRCDPISGHTALYWYRQSLGQGLEFLIYFQGNSAPDKSGLPSDRFSAERTGGSVSTLTIQRTQQEDSAVYLCASSFFTDYGYTFGSGTRLTVV.